These 22 T cell receptor beta chains were all obtained from the same sample, sequenced in a study of long-term antiretroviral therapy in people with HIV. Sequencing used immunoSEQ v3.0 at survey level. Produced via immunoSEQ multiplex PCR; TCRdb's table is partial and in-frame only. Counted here are tens of thousands of clones, roughly four fifths occurring once; the ten biggest clones make up 6.2%. Here the sequenced sample was unsorted PBMCs, taken 1 year after starting antiretroviral therapy. The origin of the receptors is a man aged 18 to 35 with HIV.

The chain joins TRBV11-2 to TRBJ1-1; no clear D gene. The germline V gene encodes CDR1 SGHAT and CDR2 FQNNGV. The CDR3 covers 14 residues. V gave up 4 bases and J gave up 4 bases, with 13 bases separating them. The CDR3 sequence: CASSSRVVGTEAFF. CDR3 bases: TGTGCCAGCAGCTCGCGAGTCGTAGGCACTGAAGCTTTCTTT.

The chain links TRBV7-9 to TRBJ1-4, with TRBD1 matching 8 bases. The length of the CDR3 is 17 residues. Germline V CDR1 and CDR2: SEHNR, FQNEAQ (reference sequence). The ends lost 5 bases at V and 8 bases at J; junction bases unmatched: 16. CDR3 sequence reads: CASSTSGTGPTEEKLFF. The DNA of the CDR3 is TGTGCCAGCAGCACGTCCGGGACAGGTCCCACGGAGGAAAAACTGTTTTTT.

The chain combines TRBV6-5 with TRBJ1-5, with unresolved D. The CDR3 is 13 residues long. Looked up from germline, CDR1 is MNHEY and CDR2 is SVGAGI. Trimming removed 6 bases from V and 0 bases from J, with 6 bases in between. The CDR3 DNA sequence: TGTGCCAGCAGCCTCAATAGCAATCAGCCCCAGCATTTT. Encoded protein: CASSLNSNQPQHF.

The chain employs TRBV9 and TRBJ2-3; TRBD2 might be the D (6 bases). V dropped 0 bases and J dropped 1 base, with 21 bases sitting between them. Germline CDR1 reads SGDLS; CDR2 reads YYNGEE. The CDR3 has 19 amino acids. The CDR3 sequence is CASSVAGTLRVGGTDTQYF. The CDR3 coding sequence is TGTGCCAGCAGCGTAGCGGGGACTTTGAGGGTTGGAGGCACAGATACGCAGTATTTT.

The chain recombines TRBV4-1 with TRBJ1-5; D perhaps matches TRBD1 (5 bases). CDR3 size: 16 residues. Germline lookup yields CDR1 MGHRA and CDR2 YSYEKL. The V end was cut by 4 bases, the J end by 5 bases, with 18 bases between. CDR3 DNA: TGCGCCAGCAGCCTTCCGTCCGCAGGGCCAGATCAGCCCCAGCATTTT. Its protein is CASSLPSAGPDQPQHF.

This clone has a single count. J is TRBJ1-5 and V is TRBV5-1; possibly TRBD1 for D (5 bases). CDR3 length: 13 amino acids. Per germline, CDR1 SGHRS and CDR2 YFSETQ. Trimming stripped 5 bases from V and 7 bases from J, with 13 bases between. DNA of the CDR3: TGCGCCAGCAGTTCAGGGATGGGACAGCCCCAGCATTTT. Its protein is CASSSGMGQPQHF.

The chain carries TRBV28 and TRBJ2-3; D is perhaps TRBD1 (6 bases). The CDR3 spans 13 residues. Trimming took off 8 bases at V and 1 base at J, with 10 bases between the two ends. Germline lookup yields CDR1 MDHEN and CDR2 SYDVKM. CDR3 bases: TGTGCCAGCGAGGCAGGGGGCACAGATACGCAGTATTTT. Its translation is CASEAGGTDTQYF.

The rearrangement uses TRBV7-9 and TRBJ2-1; TRBD2 agrees at 11 bases. This CDR3 spans 17 amino acids. CDR1 and CDR2 (germline): SEHNR, FQNEAQ (reference sequence). V lost 6 bases, J lost 3 bases, and 10 bases stayed unmatched. CDR3 amino acids: CASRQAGLAGGYNEQFF. The CDR3 bases are TGTGCCAGCAGGCAGGCGGGGCTAGCGGGAGGCTACAATGAGCAGTTCTTC.

This clone has a handful of counts. The chain employs TRBV19 and TRBJ2-7, with TRBD2 matching 7 bases. CDR1 and CDR2 from the germline V gene are LNHDA and SQIVND (reference sequence). V lost 9 bases, J lost 2 bases, and 10 bases stayed unmatched. The CDR3 is 14 amino acids. The CDR3: CASRLGGETYEQYF. As DNA, the CDR3 is TGTGCCAGCCGCTTGGGGGGGGAAACCTACGAGCAGTACTTC.

V is TRBV2 and J is TRBJ2-7; the match to TRBD2 covers 11 bases. Germline CDR1 and CDR2: SNHLY and FYNNEI. The CDR3 totals 13 residues. V lost 6 bases and J lost 9; bases outside the gene matches: 7. The CDR3 spells CASSRGLAELQYF. As DNA, the CDR3 is TGTGCCAGCAGCCGGGGACTAGCGGAGCTGCAGTACTTC.

The chain links TRBV11-2 to TRBJ1-1; maybe TRBD1 (5 bases). The germline CDR1 and CDR2 sequences are SGHAT and FQNNGV. The CDR3 is made up of 15 amino acids. Trimming cost V 5 bases and J 1 base, with 14 bases left between them. The CDR3 DNA is TGTGCCAGCAGCAGGGGTCGGGGCCCGAACACTGAAGCTTTCTTT. As protein: CASSRGRGPNTEAFF. The entire variable domain, with the rest obtained from reference TRBV11-2 and TRBJ1-1, is as follows: EAGVAQSPRYKIIEKRQSVAFWCNPISGHATLYWYQQILGQGPKLLIQFQNNGVVDDSQLPKDRFSAERLKGVDSTLKIQPAKLEDSAVYLCASSRGRGPNTEAFFGQGTRLTVV.

V and J are TRBV27 and TRBJ1-1, with 7 bases aligning to TRBD1. This CDR3 has 16 residues. The V gene's germline CDR1 is MNHEY and CDR2 SMNVEV (reference sequence). After removal of 4 bases from V and 2 bases from J, the junction contained 10 bases not matched to a gene. This CDR3 reads CASSYLNRGSNTEAFF. Here the CDR3 DNA reads TGTGCCAGCAGTTACCTCAACAGGGGTTCAAACACTGAAGCTTTCTTT.

The chain joins TRBV5-1 to TRBJ1-1; D possibly corresponds to TRBD1 (5 bases). Germline-derived CDR1 and CDR2 are SGHRS and YFSETQ. V shed 0 bases and J shed 7 bases, with 13 bases lying between them. The CDR3 has 14 residues. CDR3 amino acids: CASSLETKQVEAFF. In DNA, the CDR3 is TGCGCCAGCAGCTTGGAAACTAAACAGGTTGAAGCTTTCTTT. Full variable domain (outside the CDR3, taken from reference TRBV5-1 and TRBJ1-1): KAGVTQTPRYLIKTRGQQVTLSCSPISGHRSVSWYQQTPGQGLQFLFEYFSETQRNKGNFPGRFSGRQFSNSRSEMNVSTLELGDSALYLCASSLETKQVEAFFGQGTRLTVV.

CDR3 sequence (DNA): TGTGCCAGCAGCTACAAGGTCTCCCTGAACACCGGGGAGCTGTTTTTT. Encoded protein: CASSYKVSLNTGELFF. The V and J genes are TRBV13 and TRBJ2-2; D unresolved. CDR1 is PRHDT and CDR2 is FYEKMQ in the germline V gene (reference sequence). The germline V and J ends were trimmed by 4 bases and 1 base, with 13 bases remaining between them. This CDR3 is built from 16 residues.

The rearrangement joins TRBV7-8 to TRBJ1-5; no clear D. Germline CDR1 and CDR2: SGHVS and FQNEAQ. V was clipped by 3 bases and J by 6 bases, with 12 bases between them. There are 14 residues in the CDR3. CDR3 nucleotides: TGTGCCAGCAGCTTCATCAAAGCAGGTCAGCCCCAGCATTTT. The encoded protein is CASSFIKAGQPQHF.

J is TRBJ1-4 and V is TRBV18; 8 nucleotides agree with TRBD1. CDR3 length: 14 amino acids. Trimming took 3 bases from V and 5 from J; bases not matched to a gene: 2. The germline V gene has CDR1 KGHSH and CDR2 LQKENI. CDR3: CASSPQGANEKLFF. The CDR3 nucleotides are TGTGCCAGCTCACCCCAGGGGGCGAATGAAAAACTGTTTTTT.

The gene calls are TRBV28 and TRBJ2-7; TRBD1 matches at 9 bases. The CDR3 contains 13 residues. V lost 10 bases, J lost 2 bases, and 6 bases stayed unmatched. In germline, CDR1 is MDHEN, CDR2 SYDVKM. The CDR3 coding sequence is TGTGCCATCACTGGGACAGGGCCCTACGAGCAGTACTTC. It is translated as CAITGTGPYEQYF.

The rearrangement joins TRBV28 to TRBJ2-7; 11 bases are shared with TRBD1. Per the germline V gene, CDR1 is MDHEN and CDR2 is SYDVKM. Trimming at V came to 2 bases and at J to 5 bases, leaving 5 bases not matched to a gene. The CDR3 runs to 15 residues. The CDR3 coding sequence is TGTGCCAGCAGTTTAAGGGGGACAGGGGGAAACGAGCAGTACTTC. Protein: CASSLRGTGGNEQYF.

This clone came up once. This sequence joins TRBV6-5 and TRBJ2-1; D possibly corresponds to TRBD1 (6 bases). The CDR3 totals 14 residues. V lost 2 bases to trimming and J lost 2 bases, with 7 bases between them. Germline V lookup: CDR1 MNHEY, CDR2 SVGAGI. DNA of the CDR3: TGTGCCAGCAGTTACGGGGGCACCTACAATGAGCAGTTCTTC. Translation: CASSYGGTYNEQFF.

The V and J genes are TRBV6-1 and TRBJ2-7; D is ambiguous. The CDR3 totals 14 residues. Germline-derived CDR1 and CDR2 are MNHNS and SASEGT. Trimming removed 6 bases from V and 0 bases from J, with 12 bases in between. CDR3 sequence (DNA): TGTGCCAGCAGCCCGGACGGCTTCTCCTACGAGCAGTACTTC. Translation: CASSPDGFSYEQYF.

This clone has only one observation. J is TRBJ1-2 and V is TRBV28; 8 nucleotides align to TRBD1. This CDR3 region has 18 residues. V trimming: 10 bases; J trimming: 7 bases; junction bases outside the gene matches: 26. CDR1 MDHEN and CDR2 SYDVKM come from the germline V gene. The CDR3 DNA is TGTGCCATCACAGACAACACGGGACAGGCCTTCAGTTCGAGTGGCTACACCTTC. This translates into CAITDNTGQAFSSSGYTF.

The genes are TRBV25-1 and TRBJ2-1; D not resolved. CDR3 size: 12 residues. Trimming took off 6 bases at V and 3 bases at J, with 6 bases between the two ends. Looked up from germline, CDR1 is MGHDK and CDR2 is SYGVNS. The CDR3 reads CASRTDYNEQFF. CDR3 coding DNA: TGTGCCAGCAGAACTGACTACAATGAGCAGTTCTTC.